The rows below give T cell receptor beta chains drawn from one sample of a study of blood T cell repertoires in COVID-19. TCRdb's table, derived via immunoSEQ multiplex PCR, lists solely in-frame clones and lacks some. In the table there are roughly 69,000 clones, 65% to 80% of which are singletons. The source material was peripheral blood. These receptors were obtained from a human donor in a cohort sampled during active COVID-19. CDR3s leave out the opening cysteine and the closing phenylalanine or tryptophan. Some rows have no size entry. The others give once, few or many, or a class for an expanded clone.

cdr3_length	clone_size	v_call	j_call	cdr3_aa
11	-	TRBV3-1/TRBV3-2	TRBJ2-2	ASSHRNTGELF
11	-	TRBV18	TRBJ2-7	ASSPLTGYEQY
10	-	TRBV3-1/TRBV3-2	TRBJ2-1	ASSQLGGEQF
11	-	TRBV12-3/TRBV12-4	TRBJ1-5	ASSFMFDQPQH
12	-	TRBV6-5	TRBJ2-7	ASTTGDRGYEQY
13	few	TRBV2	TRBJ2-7	ASSLLAVSSYEQY
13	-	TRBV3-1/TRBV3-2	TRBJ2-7	ASSQGRGRGGEQY
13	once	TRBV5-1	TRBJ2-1	ASSLGTGDRDEQF
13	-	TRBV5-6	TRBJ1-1	ASSGGTAPFAEAF
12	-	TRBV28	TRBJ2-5	ASKSGGALETQY
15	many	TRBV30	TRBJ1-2	AWTKTTIGVYNYGYT
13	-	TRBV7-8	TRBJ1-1	ASSPILGTGTEAF
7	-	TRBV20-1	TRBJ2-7	SASHRYS
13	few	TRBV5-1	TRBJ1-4	ASSLAGTGDEKLF
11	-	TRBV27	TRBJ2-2	ASSSSVTGELF
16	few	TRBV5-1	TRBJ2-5	ASSLKPSGGSTQETQY
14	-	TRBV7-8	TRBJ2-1	ASSLVLAGGNNEQF
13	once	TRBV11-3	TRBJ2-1	ASSARRGPYNEQF
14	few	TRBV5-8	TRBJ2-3	ASNPTGSGVEDTQY
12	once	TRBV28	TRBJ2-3	ASSLGGGTDTQY
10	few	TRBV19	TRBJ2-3	ASSITSDTQY
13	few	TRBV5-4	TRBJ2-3	ASSSWDRGFGTQY
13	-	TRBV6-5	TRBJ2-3	ASGGATITADTQY
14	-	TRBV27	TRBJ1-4	ASSSWTGTGTEKLF
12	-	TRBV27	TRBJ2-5	ASSLNAGGETQY
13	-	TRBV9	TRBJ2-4	ASSEAGTGVDIQY
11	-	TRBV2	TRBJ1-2	ASSGDSNYGYT
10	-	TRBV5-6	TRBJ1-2	ASSRMDRVYT
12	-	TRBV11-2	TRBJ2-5	ASSLSGGQETQY
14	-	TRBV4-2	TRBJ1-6	ASSQDSKDPGSPLH
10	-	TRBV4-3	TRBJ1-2	ASSQDADGYT
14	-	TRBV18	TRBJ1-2	ASSPTLRQGGIGYT
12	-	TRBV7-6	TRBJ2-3	ASSLWGGTDTQY
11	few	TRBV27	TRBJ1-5	ASSIMSNQPQH
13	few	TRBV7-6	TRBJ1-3	ASSPDRTGRNTIY
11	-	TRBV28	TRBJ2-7	ASSPGQNYEQY
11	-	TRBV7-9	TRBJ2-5	ASSKTGQGAQY
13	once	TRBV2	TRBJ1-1	ASSWDRWGGTEAF
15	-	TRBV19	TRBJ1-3	ASTRQGTHNSGNTIY
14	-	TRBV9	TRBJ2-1	ASSGRTSGGHNEQF
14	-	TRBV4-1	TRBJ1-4	ASSQGQGTTNEKLF
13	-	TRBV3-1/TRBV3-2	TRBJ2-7	ASSQDPPGKSEQY
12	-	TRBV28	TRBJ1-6	ASSFKGALSPLH